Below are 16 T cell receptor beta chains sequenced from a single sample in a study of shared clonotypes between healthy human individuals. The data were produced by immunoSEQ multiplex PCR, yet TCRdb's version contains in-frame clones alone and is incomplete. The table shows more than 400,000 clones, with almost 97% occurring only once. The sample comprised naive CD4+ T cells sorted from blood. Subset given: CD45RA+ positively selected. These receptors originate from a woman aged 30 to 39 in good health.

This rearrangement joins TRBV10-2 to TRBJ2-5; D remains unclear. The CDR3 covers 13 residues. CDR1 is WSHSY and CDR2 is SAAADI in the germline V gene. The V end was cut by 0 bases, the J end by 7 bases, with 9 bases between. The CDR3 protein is CASSESTGGTQYF. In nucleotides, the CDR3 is TGCGCCAGCAGTGAGTCGACGGGCGGGACCCAGTACTTC.

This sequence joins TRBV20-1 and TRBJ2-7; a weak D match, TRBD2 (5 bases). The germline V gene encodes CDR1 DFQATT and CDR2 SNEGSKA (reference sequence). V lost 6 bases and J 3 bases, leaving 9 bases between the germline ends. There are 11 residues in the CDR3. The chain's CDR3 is CSAQLDYEQYF. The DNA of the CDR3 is TGCAGTGCCCAACTAGACTACGAGCAGTACTTC.

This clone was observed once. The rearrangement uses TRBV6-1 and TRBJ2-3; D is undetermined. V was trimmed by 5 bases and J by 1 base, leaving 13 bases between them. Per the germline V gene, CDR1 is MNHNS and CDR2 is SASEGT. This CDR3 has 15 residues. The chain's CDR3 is CASSQTEERTDTQYF. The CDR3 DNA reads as TGTGCCAGCAGTCAAACAGAGGAACGCACAGATACGCAGTATTTT.

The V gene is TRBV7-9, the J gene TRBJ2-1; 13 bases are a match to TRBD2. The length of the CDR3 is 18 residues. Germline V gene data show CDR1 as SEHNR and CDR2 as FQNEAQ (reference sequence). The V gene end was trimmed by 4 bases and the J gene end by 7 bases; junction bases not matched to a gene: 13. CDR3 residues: CASSSGTSGALFGNEQFF. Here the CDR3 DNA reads TGTGCCAGCAGCTCGGGGACTAGCGGGGCACTCTTTGGGAATGAGCAGTTCTTC.

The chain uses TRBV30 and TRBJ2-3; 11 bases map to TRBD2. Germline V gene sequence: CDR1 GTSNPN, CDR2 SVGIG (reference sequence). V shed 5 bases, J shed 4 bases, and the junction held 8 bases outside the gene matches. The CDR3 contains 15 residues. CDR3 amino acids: CAWALAGDLADTQYF. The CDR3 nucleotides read TGTGCCTGGGCACTAGCGGGAGACTTGGCAGATACGCAGTATTTT.

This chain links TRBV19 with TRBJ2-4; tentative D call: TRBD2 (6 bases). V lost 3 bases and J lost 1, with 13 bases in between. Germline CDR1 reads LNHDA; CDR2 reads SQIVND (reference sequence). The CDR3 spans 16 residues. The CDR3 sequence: CASSMGPGRAKNIQYF. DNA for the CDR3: TGTGCCAGTAGTATGGGGCCTGGGAGGGCCAAAAACATTCAGTACTTC.

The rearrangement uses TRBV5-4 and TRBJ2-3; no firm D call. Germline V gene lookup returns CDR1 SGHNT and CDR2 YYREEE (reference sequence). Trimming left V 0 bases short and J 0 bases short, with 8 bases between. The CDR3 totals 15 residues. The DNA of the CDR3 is TGTGCCAGCAGCTTGGCTGCACGAAGCACAGATACGCAGTATTTT. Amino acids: CASSLAARSTDTQYF.

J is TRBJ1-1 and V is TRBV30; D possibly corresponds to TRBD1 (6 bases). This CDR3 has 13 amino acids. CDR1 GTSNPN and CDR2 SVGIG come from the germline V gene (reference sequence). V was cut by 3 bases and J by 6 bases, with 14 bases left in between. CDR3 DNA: TGTGCCTGGAGCTTACAGGGAGGCGCTGAAGCTTTCTTT. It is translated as CAWSLQGGAEAFF.

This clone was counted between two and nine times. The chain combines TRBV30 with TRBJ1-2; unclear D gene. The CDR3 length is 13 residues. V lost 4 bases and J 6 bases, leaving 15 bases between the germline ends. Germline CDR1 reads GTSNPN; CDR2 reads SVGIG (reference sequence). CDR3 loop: CAWTPWGADGYTF. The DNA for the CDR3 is TGTGCCTGGACCCCCTGGGGAGCGGATGGCTACACCTTC.

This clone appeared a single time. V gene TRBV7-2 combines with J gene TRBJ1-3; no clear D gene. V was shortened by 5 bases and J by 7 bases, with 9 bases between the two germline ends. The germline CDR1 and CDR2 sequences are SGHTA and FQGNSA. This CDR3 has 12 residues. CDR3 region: CASSLPGNTIYF. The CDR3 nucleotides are TGTGCCAGCAGCCTTCCGGGGAACACCATATATTTT.

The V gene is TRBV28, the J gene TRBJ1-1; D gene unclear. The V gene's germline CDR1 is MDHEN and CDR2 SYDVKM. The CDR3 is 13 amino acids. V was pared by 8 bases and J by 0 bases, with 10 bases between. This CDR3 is CASLQQMNTEAFF. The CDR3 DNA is TGTGCCAGCCTTCAGCAGATGAACACTGAAGCTTTCTTT.

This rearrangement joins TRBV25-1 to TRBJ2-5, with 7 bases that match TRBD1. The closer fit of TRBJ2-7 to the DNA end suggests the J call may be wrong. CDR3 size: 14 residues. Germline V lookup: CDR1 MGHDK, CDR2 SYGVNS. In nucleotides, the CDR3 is TGTGCCAGCAGTGAACCCGGGACAGTCTACGAGCAGTACTTC. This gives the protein CASSEPGTVYEQYF.

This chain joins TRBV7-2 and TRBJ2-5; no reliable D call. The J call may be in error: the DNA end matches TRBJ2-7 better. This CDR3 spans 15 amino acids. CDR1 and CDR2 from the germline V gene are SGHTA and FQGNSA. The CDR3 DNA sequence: TGTGCCAGCAGCTTAGCGTCTAGTTCTTTATACGAGCAGTACTTC. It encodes CASSLASSSLYEQYF.

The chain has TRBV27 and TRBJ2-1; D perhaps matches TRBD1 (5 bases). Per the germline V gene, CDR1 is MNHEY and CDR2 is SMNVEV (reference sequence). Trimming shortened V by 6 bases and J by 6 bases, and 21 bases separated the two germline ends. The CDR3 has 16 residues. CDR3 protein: CASSPRGQGIVNEQFF. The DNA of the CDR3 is TGTGCCAGCAGCCCTCGTGGGCAGGGTATAGTCAATGAGCAGTTCTTC.

This CDR3 is CASSLVRGGTDTQYF. For the CDR3, the DNA is TGTGCCAGCAGCTTAGTCCGGGGGGGCACAGATACGCAGTATTTT. The V and J genes are TRBV7-2 and TRBJ2-3; 7 bases fit TRBD2. Trimming removed 1 base from V and 1 base from J; junction bases left unmatched: 2. CDR1 is SGHTA, CDR2 FQGNSA, per germline. This CDR3 region has 15 residues.

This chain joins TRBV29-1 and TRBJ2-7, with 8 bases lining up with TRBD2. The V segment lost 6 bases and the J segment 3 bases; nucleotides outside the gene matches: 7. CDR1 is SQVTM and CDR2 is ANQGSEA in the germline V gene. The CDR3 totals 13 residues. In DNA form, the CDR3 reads TGCAGCGTAGGTACCGGGACTAGCTACGAGCAGTACTTC. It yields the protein CSVGTGTSYEQYF.